Listed here are 10 T cell receptor beta chains from one sample, sequenced in a study of blood T cells in healthy people across ages. A sample-barcoded 5' primer and a J-beta primer mix were used in a second PCR of about 7 to 12 cycles. TCRdb reprocessed the 5' RACE reads via MiXCR and lists one record per CDR3 protein. The sample yields about 1.1 million distinct CDR3 sequences, under 40% seen once. Sequenced sample: blood. Every receptor here comes from a man aged 18 to 29 in good health.

This clonotype has just a few counts. The chain has TRBV12-5 and TRBJ2-1; D remains ambiguous. Per the germline V gene, CDR1 is LGHNT and CDR2 is FRNRAP. CDR3 size: 13 residues. The V end lost 5 bases, the J end lost 4 bases, and 9 bases lay between the germline ends. Written as DNA, the CDR3 is TGTGCTAGTGGTGTGGCCACTTACAATGAGCAGTTCTTC. This encodes CASGVATYNEQFF.

This chain uses TRBV9 with TRBJ2-1; 8 nucleotides match TRBD2. Germline V gene data show CDR1 as SGDLS and CDR2 as YYNGEE. The V gene end was trimmed by 0 bases and the J gene end by 8 bases; junction bases not matched to a gene: 7. The CDR3 totals 15 residues. In DNA form, the CDR3 reads TGTGCCAGCAGCGTAGATTCATGGCGGGGGGATGAGCAGTTCTTC. It encodes CASSVDSWRGDEQFF.

The genes are TRBV5-1 and TRBJ1-1, with 9 positions matching TRBD1. Germline loops: CDR1 SGHRS, CDR2 YFSETQ. V gave up 4 bases and J gave up 7 bases; unmatched junction bases: 11. This CDR3 contains 15 residues. The DNA of the CDR3 is TGCGCCAGCAGCCCGGTAGCGGGACAGGGAGATGAAGCTTTCTTT. It yields the protein CASSPVAGQGDEAFF.

This chain connects TRBV4-1 to TRBJ2-1; 8 bases are shared with TRBD2. Germline V lookup: CDR1 MGHRA, CDR2 YSYEKL. V lost 0 bases to trimming and J lost 1 base; unmatched junction nucleotides: 8. This CDR3 region has 18 residues. The CDR3 nucleotides read TGCGCCAGCAGCCAAGAATTTGGAGCGGGGGCTTCCTACAATGAGCAGTTCTTC. The encoded protein is CASSQEFGAGASYNEQFF.

This chain connects TRBV12-3 or TRBV12-4 to TRBJ2-5; D is possibly TRBD2 (6 bases). The V end was cut by 11 bases, the J end by 7 bases, with 17 bases between. The length of the CDR3 is 12 residues. The CDR3 region is CAGNLGGGTQYF. CDR3 in DNA: TGTGCCGGCAATCTGGGAGGAGGGACCCAGTACTTC.

This chain connects TRBV27 to TRBJ2-5; TRBD1 matches 7 bases. With 5 bases clipped from V and 3 bases from J, the junction kept 12 bases outside the gene matches. Germline loops: CDR1 MNHEY, CDR2 SMNVEV (reference sequence). The CDR3 length is 16 residues. CDR3 amino acids: CASSPGRDRAKETQYF. The CDR3 DNA sequence: TGTGCCAGCAGTCCGGGTAGGGACAGAGCTAAAGAGACCCAGTACTTC.

J is TRBJ1-1 and V is TRBV10-3, with 7 bases matching TRBD1. The CDR3 is made up of 14 amino acids. Germline V CDR1 and CDR2: ENHRY, SYGVKD. V dropped 7 bases and J dropped 8; count of bases not matched to a gene: 13. CDR3 protein: CAINENTGAREAFF. The DNA of the CDR3 is TGTGCCATCAACGAGAACACAGGGGCTAGAGAAGCTTTCTTT.

The rearrangement links TRBV20-1 to TRBJ2-5; 12 bases fit TRBD2. The CDR3 contains 16 residues. CDR1 is DFQATT and CDR2 is SNEGSKA in the germline V gene (reference sequence). Trimming at V came to 3 bases and at J to 1 base, leaving 6 bases not matched to a gene. CDR3 region: CSASGLAGKCQETQYF. The CDR3 DNA sequence: TGCAGTGCTAGCGGACTAGCGGGGAAGTGCCAAGAGACCCAGTACTTC.

This chain connects TRBV2 to TRBJ2-2; TRBD2 matches at 12 bases. CDR1 is SNHLY, CDR2 FYNNEI, per germline. The CDR3 runs to 18 residues. With V trimmed by 4 bases and J by 1 base, 7 bases remained unmatched. Written as DNA, the CDR3 is TGTGCCAGCAGTGCGCCCCCGGGACTAGCGGGGAACACCGGGGAGCTGTTTTTT. Protein sequence: CASSAPPGLAGNTGELFF.

This clonotype was recorded a few times. The chain is built from TRBV25-1 and TRBJ1-4; D ambiguous. The CDR3 is 14 amino acids. CDR1 MGHDK and CDR2 SYGVNS come from the germline V gene. V was shortened by 6 bases and J by 6 bases, with 14 bases between the two germline ends. The CDR3 coding sequence is TGTGCCAGCAGCCCGACATTCTCCGATGAAAAACTGTTTTTT. Encoded protein: CASSPTFSDEKLFF.